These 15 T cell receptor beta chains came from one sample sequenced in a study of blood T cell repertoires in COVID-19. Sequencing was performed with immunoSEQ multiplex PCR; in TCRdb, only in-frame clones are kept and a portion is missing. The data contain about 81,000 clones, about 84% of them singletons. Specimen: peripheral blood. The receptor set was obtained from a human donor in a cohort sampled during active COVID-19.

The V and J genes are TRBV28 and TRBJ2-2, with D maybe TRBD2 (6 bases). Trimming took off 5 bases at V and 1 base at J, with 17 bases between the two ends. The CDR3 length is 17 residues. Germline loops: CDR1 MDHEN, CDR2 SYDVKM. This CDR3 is CASSPHRWGENTGELFF. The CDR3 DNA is TGTGCCAGCAGTCCCCATAGGTGGGGGGAGAACACCGGGGAGCTGTTTTTT.

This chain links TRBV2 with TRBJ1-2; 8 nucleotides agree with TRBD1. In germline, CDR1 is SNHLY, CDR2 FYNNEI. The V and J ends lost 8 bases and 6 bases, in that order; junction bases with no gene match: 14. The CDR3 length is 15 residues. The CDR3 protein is CASGGQGWVLNGYTF. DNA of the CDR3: TGTGCCAGCGGAGGACAGGGCTGGGTCCTAAATGGCTACACCTTC.

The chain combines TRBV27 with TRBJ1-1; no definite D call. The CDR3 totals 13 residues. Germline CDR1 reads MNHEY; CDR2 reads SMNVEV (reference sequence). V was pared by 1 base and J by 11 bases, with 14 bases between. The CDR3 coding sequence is TGTGCCAGCAGTTTATGGCCCCGAGGAGGGGCTTTCTTT. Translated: CASSLWPRGGAFF.

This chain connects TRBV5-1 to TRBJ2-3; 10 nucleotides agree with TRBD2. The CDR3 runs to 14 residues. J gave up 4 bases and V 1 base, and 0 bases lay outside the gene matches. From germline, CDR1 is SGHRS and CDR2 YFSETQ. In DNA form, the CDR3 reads TGCGCCAGCAGCTTGACTAGCGGGGCAGATACGCAGTATTTT. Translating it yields CASSLTSGADTQYF.

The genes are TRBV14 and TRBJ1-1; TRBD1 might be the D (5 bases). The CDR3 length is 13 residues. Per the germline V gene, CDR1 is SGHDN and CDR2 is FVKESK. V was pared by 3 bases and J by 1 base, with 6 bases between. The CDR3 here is CASSQGGNTEAFF. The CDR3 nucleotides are TGTGCCAGCAGCCAGGGGGGGAACACTGAAGCTTTCTTT.

CDR3 nucleotide sequence: TGTGCCAGCAGTGGCCGGGGGGCAGGGGGCTTCGATGAGCAGTTCTTC. Protein: CASSGRGAGGFDEQFF. The gene calls are TRBV5-5 and TRBJ2-1; D is possibly TRBD1 (8 bases). This CDR3 comprises 16 residues. Trimming removed 5 bases from V and 8 bases from J, with 23 bases in between. Germline loops: CDR1 SGHKS, CDR2 YYEKEE (reference sequence).

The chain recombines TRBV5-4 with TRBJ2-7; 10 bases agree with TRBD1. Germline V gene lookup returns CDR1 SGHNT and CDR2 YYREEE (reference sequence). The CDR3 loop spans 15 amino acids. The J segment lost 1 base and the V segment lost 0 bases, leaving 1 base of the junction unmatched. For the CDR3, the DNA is TGTGCCAGCAGCTTGGGGGGACAGGGGTCCTACGAGCAGTACTTC. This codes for CASSLGGQGSYEQYF. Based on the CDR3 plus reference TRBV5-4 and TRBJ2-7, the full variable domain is ETGVTQSPTHLIKTRGQQVTLRCSSQSGHNTVSWYQQALGQGPQFIFQYYREEENGRGNFPPRFSGLQFPNYSSELNVNALELDDSALYLCASSLGGQGSYEQYFGPGTRLTVT.

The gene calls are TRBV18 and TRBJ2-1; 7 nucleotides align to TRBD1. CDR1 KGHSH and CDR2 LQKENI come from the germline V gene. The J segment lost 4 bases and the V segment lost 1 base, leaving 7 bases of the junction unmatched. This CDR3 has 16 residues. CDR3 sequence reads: CASSPLGTASYNEQFF. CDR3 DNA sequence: TGTGCCAGCTCACCACTAGGGACAGCCTCTTACAATGAGCAGTTCTTC. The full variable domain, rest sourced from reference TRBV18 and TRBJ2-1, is NAGVMQNPRHLVRRRGQEARLRCSPMKGHSHVYWYRQLPEEGLKFMVYLQKENIIDESGMPKERFSAEFPKEGPSILRIQQVVRGDSAAYFCASSPLGTASYNEQFFGPGTRLTVL.

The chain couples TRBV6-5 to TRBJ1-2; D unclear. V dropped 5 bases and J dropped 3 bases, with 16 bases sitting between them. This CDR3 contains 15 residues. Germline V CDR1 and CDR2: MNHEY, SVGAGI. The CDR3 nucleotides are TGTGCCAGCAGTAACAGTGGCCTCTCCGACTATGGCTACACCTTC. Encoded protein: CASSNSGLSDYGYTF.

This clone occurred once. The CDR3 sequence: CASSAGGTNYGYTF. CDR3 sequence (DNA): TGTGCCAGTAGTGCAGGGGGTACTAACTATGGCTACACCTTC. The chain uses TRBV19 and TRBJ1-2, with 7 bases matching TRBD1. The CDR3 contains 14 residues. Germline CDR1 LNHDA, CDR2 SQIVND (reference sequence). V gave up 5 bases and J gave up 0 bases; unmatched junction bases: 3.

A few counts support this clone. CDR3 nucleotide sequence: TGTGCCAGCAGCTTCGAATGGGGGGTGGCTCAGCCCCAGCATTTT. This sequence encodes CASSFEWGVAQPQHF. V gene TRBV6-6 combines with J gene TRBJ1-5; possibly TRBD1 for D (5 bases). Germline CDR1 reads MNHNY; CDR2 reads SVGAGI (reference sequence). The CDR3 has 15 residues. V lost 6 bases and J lost 6, with 18 bases in between.

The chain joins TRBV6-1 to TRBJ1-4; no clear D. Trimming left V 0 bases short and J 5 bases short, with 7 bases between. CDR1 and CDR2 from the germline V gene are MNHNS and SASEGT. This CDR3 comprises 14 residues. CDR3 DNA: TGTGCCAGCAGTGAAGCTACGGTGAATGAAAAACTGTTTTTT. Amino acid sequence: CASSEATVNEKLFF.

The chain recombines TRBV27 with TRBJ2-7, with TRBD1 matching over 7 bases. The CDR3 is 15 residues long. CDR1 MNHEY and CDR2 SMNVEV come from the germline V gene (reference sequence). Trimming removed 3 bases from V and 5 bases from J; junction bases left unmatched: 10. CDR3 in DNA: TGTGCCAGCAGTTTCCGGGGAAGGGGGCTTGACGAGCAGTACTTC. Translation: CASSFRGRGLDEQYF.

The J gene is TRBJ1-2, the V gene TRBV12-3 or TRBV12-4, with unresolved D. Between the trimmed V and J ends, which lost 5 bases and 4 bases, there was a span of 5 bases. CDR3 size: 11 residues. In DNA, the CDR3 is TGTGCCAGCAGTCGTTCCTATGGCTACACCTTC. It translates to CASSRSYGYTF.

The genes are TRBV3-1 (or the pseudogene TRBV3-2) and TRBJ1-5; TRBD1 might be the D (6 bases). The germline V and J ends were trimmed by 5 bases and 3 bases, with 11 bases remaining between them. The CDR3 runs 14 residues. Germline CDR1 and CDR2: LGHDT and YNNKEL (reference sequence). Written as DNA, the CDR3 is TGTGCCAGCAGCTTGACAGGACCCAATCAGCCCCAGCATTTT. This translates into CASSLTGPNQPQHF.